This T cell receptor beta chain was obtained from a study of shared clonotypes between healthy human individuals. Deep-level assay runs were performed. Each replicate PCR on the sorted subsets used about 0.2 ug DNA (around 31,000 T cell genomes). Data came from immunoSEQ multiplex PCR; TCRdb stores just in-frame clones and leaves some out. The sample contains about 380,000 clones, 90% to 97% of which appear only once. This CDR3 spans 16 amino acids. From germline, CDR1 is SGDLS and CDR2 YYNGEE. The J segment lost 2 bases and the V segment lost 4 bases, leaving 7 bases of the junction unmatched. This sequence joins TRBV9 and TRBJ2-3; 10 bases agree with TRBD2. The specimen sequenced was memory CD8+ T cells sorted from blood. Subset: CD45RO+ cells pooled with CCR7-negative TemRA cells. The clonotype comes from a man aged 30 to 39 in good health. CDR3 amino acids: CASSSLSGRATDTQYF. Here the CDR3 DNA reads TGTGCCAGCAGCTCACTAAGCGGGAGGGCCACAGATACGCAGTATTTT.